This T cell receptor beta chain comes out of a study of T-cell reconstitution after alpha-beta-depleted transplantation in children. This clonotype was seen repeatedly, ten times or more. Unique molecular identifiers were incorporated into the prepared TCRbeta library. In TCRdb, the PCR reads were re-called with MiXCR into one record per CDR3 protein. The sample consists of fewer than 400,000 distinct CDR3 sequences, around 20% of them appearing once. CDR1 and CDR2 (germline): KGHDR, SFDVKD. V shed 4 bases and J 0 bases; nucleotides not matched to a gene: 5. This CDR3 spans 16 amino acids. This sequence originates from a human donor who donated a stem cell graft to a child with acute myeloid leukemia. Sequenced material: PBMCs from the stem cell graft donor, taken from the stem cell graft. J is TRBJ2-1 and V is TRBV24-1; 7 bases are shared with TRBD1. CDR3 DNA: TGTGCCACCAGTGACCCACAGGGGAGCTCCTACAATGAGCAGTTCTTC. Its translation: CATSDPQGSSYNEQFF.